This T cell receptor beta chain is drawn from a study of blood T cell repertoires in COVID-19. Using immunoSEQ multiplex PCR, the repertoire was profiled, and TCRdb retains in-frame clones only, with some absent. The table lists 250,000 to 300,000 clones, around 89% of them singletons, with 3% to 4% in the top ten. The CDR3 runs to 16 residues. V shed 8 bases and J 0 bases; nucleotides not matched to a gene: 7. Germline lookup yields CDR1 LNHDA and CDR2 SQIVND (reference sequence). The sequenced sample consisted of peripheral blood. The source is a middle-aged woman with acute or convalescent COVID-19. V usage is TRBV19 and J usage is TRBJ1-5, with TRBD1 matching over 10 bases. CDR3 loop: CASADDRGRSNQPQHF. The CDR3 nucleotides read TGTGCCAGTGCCGACGACAGGGGGCGTAGCAATCAGCCCCAGCATTTT.